This T cell receptor beta chain was recovered during a study of tumor-infiltrating lymphocytes in primary liver carcinoma (dated by TCRdb to 2015 to 2018). With regard to the full study: Hepatocellular carcinoma (four) or combined HCC and intrahepatic cholangiocarcinoma (one) was present in the five patients, who were three men and two women aged 30 to 69 years. The tumors of the five patients were staged as T1-T3 N0M0, with maximum diameters ranging from 4.2 to 10 cm. Each sample produced roughly 3.5 to 8 million productive TCRbeta reads, and read depth showed no significant difference between tissue types. The study combined TCRbeta repertoire sequencing, expression microarrays and whole-exome sequencing across five regions of each liver tumor, with adjacent normal tissue and blood. TCRbeta repertoire sequencing covered 35 or so specimens from 5 patients: about 25 tumor regions, 5 adjacent noncancerous liver tissues and 5 peripheral blood samples. To link TCRbeta repertoire diversity with the local molecular phenotype, the roughly 27 tumor region samples were profiled using Agilent mRNA microarrays. Repertoires from technical replicates were highly reproducible, with mean shared-clone rates about 0.91 and correlation coefficients above 0.98. The investigation overall reported the following: Consistent with antigen-driven expansion, pairs of tumor regions showed higher repertoire overlap (mean around 35%) than either tumor-adjacent pairs (around 17%) or tumor-blood pairs (around 14%). Because the samples were bulk and unsorted, CD4+ and CD8+ T cell repertoires could not be compared. Only roughly 7.5-25% of top clones appeared in all five regions of a tumor, which suggests that tumor-infiltrating T cells are spatially heterogeneous. The top 250 clones accounted for a significantly greater share of the repertoire in tumors than in blood (p = 0.039). Because only the TCR beta chain was sequenced and unpaired alpha chains were not captured, true repertoire diversity is likely underestimated. Only five patients were included in the study, and the authors note that the findings should be validated in a larger study.

Using a constant-region primer and ProtoScript II reverse transcriptase, TCRbeta-specific cDNA was reverse-transcribed from about 460 ng total RNA. Three nested multiplex PCR rounds, following a slightly modified ARM-PCR procedure, were used to build the TCRbeta libraries. Multiplex TRBV1-TRBV30 forward primers and a Cbeta reverse primer were used in the first two PCR rounds, each of which was run for approximately 9 cycles. Sample barcodes and Illumina adapters were added in a final 25-cycle PCR with Deep VentR polymerase. Before sequencing, amplicons of 200-500 bp were purified from gel using a QIAquick gel extraction kit. TCRbeta amplicons were sequenced on an Illumina HiSeq 2500 with 250-bp paired-end reads. The original pipeline was this. Trimmomatic v0.33 was used to quality-trim the reads, and FLASH v1.2.11 was used to merge paired reads so that full CDR3 sequences could be recovered. MiGEC v1.2.1b assigned V, D and J germline segments to the rearranged TCRbeta sequences. Clonotype statistics and Shannon-Wiener diversity indices were calculated with VDJtools v1.0.0. To reduce sampling bias, subsequent analyses other than the diversity analysis used only the 250 most abundant clonotypes in each sample. TCRdb passed the public sequencing reads through fastp at Q25 and MiXCR, retaining productive beta sequences. Rows are unified per CDR3 protein, each entry keeping the most common DNA and genes. V and J calls and clone size were set by TCRdb, not the authors. The sample table holds roughly 100,000 distinct CDR3 sequences, of which around 73% were seen once. The top ten clonotypes cover around 12% of the sample.

The germline V gene (reference sequence) provides CDR1 SEHNR and CDR2 FQNEAQ. The CDR3 sequence holds 14 residues, the cysteine and phenylalanine included. The read is trimmed to its CDR3 DNA, 42 bases read in frame from base 1. V is trimmed back by 8 bases and J by 7 bases, and the junction contains 11 bases that no gene match accounts for. Total RNA and DNA were co-extracted without cell sorting from 20-30 mg of bulk tissue using the AllPrep DNA/RNA mini kit. Between late 2015 and March 2016, a few patients in China with histopathologically diagnosed primary liver carcinoma had surgical resection. At the time of sampling, the patients had chronic HBV infection and had not received any treatment. Five spatially separated regions were sampled from each tumor: the superior, inferior, left-lateral and right-lateral poles, plus the tumor centre. According to histology, viable tumor cells made up more than 75% of every tumor sample. Each fresh piece of tumor and adjacent tissue was cut in two, with one half stored in RNAlater at -80 degrees C and the other half sent for histology.

Concerning this clonotype itself: It has no known antigen specificity. Since a much larger clone is just one base distant, this may be a read error.

This clonotype was obtained from a woman aged 60-75 years with primary liver carcinoma and hepatitis B virus infection. The sequenced material came from liver tumor tissue from sampling region 2. This specimen's cell subset or site label, per the study, means: tumor region T2, inferior pole. The rearranged chain carries TRBV7-9 and TRBJ1-2; TRBD1 matches 9 bases in the middle. Here the CDR3 is given as CASGSPQGAGGYTF. The DNA reads as follows: TGTGCCAGCGGCTCCCCACAGGGGGCGGGTGGCTACACCTTC.